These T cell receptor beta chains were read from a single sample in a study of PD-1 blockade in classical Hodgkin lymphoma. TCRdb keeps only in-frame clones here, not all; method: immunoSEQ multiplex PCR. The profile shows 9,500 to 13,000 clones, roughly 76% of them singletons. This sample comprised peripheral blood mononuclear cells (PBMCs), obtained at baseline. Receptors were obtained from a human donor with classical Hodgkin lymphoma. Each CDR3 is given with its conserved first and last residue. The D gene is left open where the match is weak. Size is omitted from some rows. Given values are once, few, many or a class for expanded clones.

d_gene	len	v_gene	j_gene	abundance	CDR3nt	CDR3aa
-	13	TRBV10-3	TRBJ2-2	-	TGTGCCATCAGTGAAACAGGGACCGGGGAGCTGTTTTTT	CAISETGTGELFF
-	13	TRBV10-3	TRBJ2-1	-	TGTGCCATCAGTGGGGTCTCCAAAGGTGAGCAGTTCTTC	CAISGVSKGEQFF
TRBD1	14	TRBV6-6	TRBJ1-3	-	TGTGCCAGCAGCCTGGGACAGAGAGGAAACACCATATATTTT	CASSLGQRGNTIYF
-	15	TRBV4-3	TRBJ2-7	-	TGCGCCAGCAGCCAAGATTACGACAGTTCCTACGAGCAGTACTTC	CASSQDYDSSYEQYF
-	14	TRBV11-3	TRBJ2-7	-	TGTGCCAGCAGCTTTTCGGGGGTCCTCTACGAGCAGTACTTC	CASSFSGVLYEQYF
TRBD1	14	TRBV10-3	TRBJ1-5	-	TGTGCCATCAGTGCGACAGGGCGCAATCAGCCCCAGCATTTT	CAISATGRNQPQHF
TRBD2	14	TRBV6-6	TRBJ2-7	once	TGTGCCAGCAGTTCTGGCGGGAGAACCTACGAGCAGTACTTC	CASSSGGRTYEQYF
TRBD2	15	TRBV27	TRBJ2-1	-	TGTGCCAGCAGTTTAGCGGGGGGCGCGGTGAATGAGCAGTTCTTC	CASSLAGGAVNEQFF
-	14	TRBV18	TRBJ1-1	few	TGTGCCAGCTCACCATACAGGGAGAGCACTGAAGCTTTCTTT	CASSPYRESTEAFF
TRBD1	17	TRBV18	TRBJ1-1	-	TGTGCCAGCTCACCATCCCGGGACAGATTTATGAACACTGAAGCTTTCTTT	CASSPSRDRFMNTEAFF
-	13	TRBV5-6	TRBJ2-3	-	TGTGCCAGCAGCCGTCCGCGATCAGATACGCAGTATTTT	CASSRPRSDTQYF
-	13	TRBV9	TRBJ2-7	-	TGTGCCAGCAGCGTAGCCCCGGGTTACGAGCAGTACTTC	CASSVAPGYEQYF
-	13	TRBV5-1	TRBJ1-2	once	TGCGCCAGCAGTTATCGGGGCAACTATGGCTACACCTTC	CASSYRGNYGYTF
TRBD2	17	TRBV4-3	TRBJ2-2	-	TGCGCCAGCAGCCGAGGACTAGCGGGAGGGGCGGTCGGGGAGCTGTTTTTT	CASSRGLAGGAVGELFF
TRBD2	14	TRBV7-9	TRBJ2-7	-	TGTGCCAGCAGCCCAGGACTAGCGGGCGGGGAGCAGTACTTC	CASSPGLAGGEQYF
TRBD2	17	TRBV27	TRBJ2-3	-	TGTGCCAGCAGTCCCTCCGCTAGCGGGATCCGCACAGATACGCAGTATTTT	CASSPSASGIRTDTQYF
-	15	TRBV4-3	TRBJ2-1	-	TGCGCCAGCAGCCAAGATCAGGGACGGTACAATGAGCAGTTCTTC	CASSQDQGRYNEQFF
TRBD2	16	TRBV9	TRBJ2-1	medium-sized	TGTGCCAGCAGCCCCGGACTAGCGGGGGGCCGAAAGGAGCAGTTCTTC	CASSPGLAGGRKEQFF
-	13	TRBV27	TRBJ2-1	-	TGTGCCAGCAGTTTGATAACGTCCGGTGAGCAGTTCTTC	CASSLITSGEQFF
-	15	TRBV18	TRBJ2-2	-	TGTGCCAGCTCAGAGAGGGATATGAACACCGGGGAGCTGTTTTTT	CASSERDMNTGELFF
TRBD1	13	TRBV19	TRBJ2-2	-	TGTGCCAGAGGGACAGGTAACACCGGGGAGCTGTTTTTT	CARGTGNTGELFF
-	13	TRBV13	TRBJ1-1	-	TGTGCCAGCAGGTACACAGGGAACACTGAAGCTTTCTTT	CASRYTGNTEAFF
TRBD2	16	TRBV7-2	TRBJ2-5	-	TGTGCCAGCAGCTTAGCAGGGAGGGAGGGCCGGGAGACCCAGTACTTC	CASSLAGREGRETQYF
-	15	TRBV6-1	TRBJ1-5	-	TGTGCCAGCAGTACTTCCGGGACTACTAAGGTGCCCCAGCATTTT	CASSTSGTTKVPQHF
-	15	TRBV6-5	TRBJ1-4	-	TGTGCCAGCAGTTACTCGGCAGGGCAAGGGGGAAAACTGTTTTTT	CASSYSAGQGGKLFF
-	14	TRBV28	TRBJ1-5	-	TGTGCCAGCAGTTTTCACCGCCCCGGTCAGCCCCAGCATTTT	CASSFHRPGQPQHF
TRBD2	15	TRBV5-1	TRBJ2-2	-	TGCGCCAGCAGCTTGATAGCGGGGGTTGGCGGGGAGCTGTTTTTT	CASSLIAGVGGELFF
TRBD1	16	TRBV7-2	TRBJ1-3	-	TGTGCCAGCAGCTTACAGGGGGCTCTTGTTGGAAACACCATATATTTT	CASSLQGALVGNTIYF
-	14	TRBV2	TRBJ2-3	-	TGTGCCAGCAGTAAGGCCCAGCTCACAGATACGCAGTATTTT	CASSKAQLTDTQYF
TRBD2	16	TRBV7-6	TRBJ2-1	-	TGTGCCAGCAGCCTTCGACTAGCGGGGGCCTACAATGAGCAGTTCTTC	CASSLRLAGAYNEQFF
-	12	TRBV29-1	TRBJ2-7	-	TGCAGCGTTGAAGACAGGTTCTACGAGCAGTACTTC	CSVEDRFYEQYF